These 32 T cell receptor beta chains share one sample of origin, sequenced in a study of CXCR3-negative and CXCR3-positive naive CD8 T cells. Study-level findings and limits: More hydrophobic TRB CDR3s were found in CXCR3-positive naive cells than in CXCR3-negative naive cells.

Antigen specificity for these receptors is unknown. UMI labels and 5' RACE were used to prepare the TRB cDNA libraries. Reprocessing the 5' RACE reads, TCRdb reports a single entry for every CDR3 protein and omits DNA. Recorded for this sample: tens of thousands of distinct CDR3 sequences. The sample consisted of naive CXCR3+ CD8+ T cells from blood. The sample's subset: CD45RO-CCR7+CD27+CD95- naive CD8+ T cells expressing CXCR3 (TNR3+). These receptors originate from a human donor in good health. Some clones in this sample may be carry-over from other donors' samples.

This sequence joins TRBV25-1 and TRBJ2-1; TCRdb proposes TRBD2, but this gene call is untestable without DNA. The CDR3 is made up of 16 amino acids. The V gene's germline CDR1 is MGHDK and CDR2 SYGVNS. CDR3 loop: CASSAQAGRTYNEQFF.

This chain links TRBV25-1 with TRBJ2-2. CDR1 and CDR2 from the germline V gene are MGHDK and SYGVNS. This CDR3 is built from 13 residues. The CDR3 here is CASSESATGELFF. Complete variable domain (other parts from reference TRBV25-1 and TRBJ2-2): EADIYQTPRYLVIGTGKKITLECSQTMGHDKMYWYQQDPGMELHLIHYSYGVNSTEKGDLSSESTVSRIRTEHFPLTLESARPSHTSQYLCASSESATGELFFGEGSRLTVL.

The CDR3 is CASREQVSSTDTQYF. This chain uses TRBV27 with TRBJ2-3; the TCRdb D gene call, TRBD1, has no DNA to confirm it. The CDR3 covers 15 residues. The germline V gene encodes CDR1 MNHEY and CDR2 SMNVEV (reference sequence).

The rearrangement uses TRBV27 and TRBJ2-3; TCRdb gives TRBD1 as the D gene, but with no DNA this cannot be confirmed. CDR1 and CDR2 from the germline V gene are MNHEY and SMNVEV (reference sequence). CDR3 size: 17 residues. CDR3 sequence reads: CASSLGTPDGQGRPQYF.

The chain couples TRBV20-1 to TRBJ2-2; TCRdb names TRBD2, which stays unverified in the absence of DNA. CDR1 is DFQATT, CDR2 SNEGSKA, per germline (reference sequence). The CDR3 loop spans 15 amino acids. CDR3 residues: CSARELAGGGGELFF.

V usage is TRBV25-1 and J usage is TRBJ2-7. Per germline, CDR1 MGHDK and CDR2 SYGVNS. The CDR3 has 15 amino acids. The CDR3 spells CASSEYIWTKGEQYF.

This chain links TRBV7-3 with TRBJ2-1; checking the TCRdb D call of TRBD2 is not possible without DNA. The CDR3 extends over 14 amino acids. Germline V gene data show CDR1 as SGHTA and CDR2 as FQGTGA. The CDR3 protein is CASSPSGSENEQFF.

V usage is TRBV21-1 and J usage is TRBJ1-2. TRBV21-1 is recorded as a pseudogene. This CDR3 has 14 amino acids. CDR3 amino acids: CASSKADLNYGYTF.

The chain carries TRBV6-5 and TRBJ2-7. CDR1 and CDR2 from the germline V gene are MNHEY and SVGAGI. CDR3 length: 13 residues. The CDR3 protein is CASSLHDSYEQYF.

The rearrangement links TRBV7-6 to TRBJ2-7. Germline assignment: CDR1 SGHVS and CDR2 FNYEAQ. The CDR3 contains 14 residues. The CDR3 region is CASSSTGALYEQYF.

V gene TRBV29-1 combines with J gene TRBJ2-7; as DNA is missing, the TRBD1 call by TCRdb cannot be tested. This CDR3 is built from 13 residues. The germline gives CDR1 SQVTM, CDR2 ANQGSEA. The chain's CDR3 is CSVEPRGGYEQYF.

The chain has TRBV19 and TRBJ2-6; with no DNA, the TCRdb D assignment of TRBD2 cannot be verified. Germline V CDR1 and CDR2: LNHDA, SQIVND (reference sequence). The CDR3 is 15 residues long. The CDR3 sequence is CASSISGLGANVLTF.

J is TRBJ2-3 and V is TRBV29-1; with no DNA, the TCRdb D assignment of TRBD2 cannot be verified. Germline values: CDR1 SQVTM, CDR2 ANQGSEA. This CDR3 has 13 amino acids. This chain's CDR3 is CSVDVRALDTQYF.

CDR3 in amino acids: CASSTVPDTDTGELFF. The rearrangement links TRBV28 to TRBJ2-2; TCRdb names TRBD1, which stays unverified in the absence of DNA. The CDR3 is 16 residues long. Germline assignment: CDR1 MDHEN and CDR2 SYDVKM.

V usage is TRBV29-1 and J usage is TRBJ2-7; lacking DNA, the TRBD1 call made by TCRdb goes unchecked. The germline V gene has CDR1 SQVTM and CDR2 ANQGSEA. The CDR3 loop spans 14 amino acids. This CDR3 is CSVGAGVGSYEQYF.

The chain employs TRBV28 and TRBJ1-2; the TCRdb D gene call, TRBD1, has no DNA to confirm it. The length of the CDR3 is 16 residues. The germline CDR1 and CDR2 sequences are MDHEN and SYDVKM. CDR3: CATNTPRQGFLDGYTF.

CDR3 loop: CASSSHSGYTF. This sequence joins TRBV7-8 and TRBJ1-2. The CDR3 sequence is 11 residues long. Germline CDR1 reads SGHVS; CDR2 reads FQNEAQ.

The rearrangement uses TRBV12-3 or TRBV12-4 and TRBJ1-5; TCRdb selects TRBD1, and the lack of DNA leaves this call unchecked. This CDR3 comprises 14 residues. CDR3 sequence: CASSPGQGVQPQHF.

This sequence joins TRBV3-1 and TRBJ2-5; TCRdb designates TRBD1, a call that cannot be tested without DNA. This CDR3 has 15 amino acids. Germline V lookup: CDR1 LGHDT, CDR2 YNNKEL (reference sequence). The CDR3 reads CASSRDDRAQETQYF.

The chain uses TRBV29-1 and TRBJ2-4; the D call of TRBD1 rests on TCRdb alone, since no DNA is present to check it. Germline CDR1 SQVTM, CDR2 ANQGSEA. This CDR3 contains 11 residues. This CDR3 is CGADRENIQYF.

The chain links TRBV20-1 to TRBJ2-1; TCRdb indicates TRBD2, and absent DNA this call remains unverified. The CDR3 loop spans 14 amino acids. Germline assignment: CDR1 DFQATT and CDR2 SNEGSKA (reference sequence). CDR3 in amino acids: CSARSGRGYNEQFF.

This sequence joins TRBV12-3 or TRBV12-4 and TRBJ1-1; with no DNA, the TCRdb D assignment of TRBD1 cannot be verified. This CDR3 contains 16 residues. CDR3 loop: CASSWGEPGTNTEAFF.

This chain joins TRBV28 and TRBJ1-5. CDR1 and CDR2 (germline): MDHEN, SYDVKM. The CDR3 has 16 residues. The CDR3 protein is CATSVVGTADNQPQHF. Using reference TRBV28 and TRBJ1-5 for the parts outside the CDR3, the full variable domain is DVKVTQSSRYLVKRTGEKVFLECVQDMDHENMFWYRQDPGLGLRLIYFSYDVKMKEKGDIPEGYSVSREKKERFSLILESASTNQTSMYLCATSVVGTADNQPQHFGDGTRLSIL.

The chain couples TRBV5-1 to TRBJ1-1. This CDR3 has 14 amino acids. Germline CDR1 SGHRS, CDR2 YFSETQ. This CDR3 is CASSLISLNTEAFF.

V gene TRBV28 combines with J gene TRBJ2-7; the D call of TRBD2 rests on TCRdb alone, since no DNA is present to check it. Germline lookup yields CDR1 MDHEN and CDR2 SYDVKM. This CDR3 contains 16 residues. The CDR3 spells CASSGALGAATYEQYF.

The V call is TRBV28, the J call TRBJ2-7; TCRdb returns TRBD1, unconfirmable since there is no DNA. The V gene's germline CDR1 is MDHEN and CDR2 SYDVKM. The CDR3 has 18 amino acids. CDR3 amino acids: CASSLRGQSLVITYEQYF. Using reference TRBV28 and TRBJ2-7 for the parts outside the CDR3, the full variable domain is DVKVTQSSRYLVKRTGEKVFLECVQDMDHENMFWYRQDPGLGLRLIYFSYDVKMKEKGDIPEGYSVSREKKERFSLILESASTNQTSMYLCASSLRGQSLVITYEQYFGPGTRLTVT.

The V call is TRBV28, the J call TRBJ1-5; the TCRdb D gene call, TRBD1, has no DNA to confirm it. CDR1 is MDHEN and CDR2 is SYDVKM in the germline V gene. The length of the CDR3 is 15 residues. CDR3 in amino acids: CASLGTGGILQPQHF.

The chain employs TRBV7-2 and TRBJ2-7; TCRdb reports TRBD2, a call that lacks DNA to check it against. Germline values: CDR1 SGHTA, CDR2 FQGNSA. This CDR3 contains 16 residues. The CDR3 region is CASSPSAGRTSYEQYF.

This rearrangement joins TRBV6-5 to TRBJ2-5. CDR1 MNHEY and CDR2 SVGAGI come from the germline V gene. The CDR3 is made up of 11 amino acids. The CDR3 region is CASSYGETQYF.

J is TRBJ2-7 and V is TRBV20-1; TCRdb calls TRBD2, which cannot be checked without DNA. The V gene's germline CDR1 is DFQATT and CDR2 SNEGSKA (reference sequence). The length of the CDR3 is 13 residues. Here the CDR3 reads CSARELAGYEQYF.

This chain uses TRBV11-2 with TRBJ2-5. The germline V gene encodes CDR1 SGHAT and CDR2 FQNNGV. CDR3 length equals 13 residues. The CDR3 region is CASSLLYQETQYF.

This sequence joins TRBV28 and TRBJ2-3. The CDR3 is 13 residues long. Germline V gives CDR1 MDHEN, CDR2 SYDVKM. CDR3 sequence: CASSLTLADTQYF.